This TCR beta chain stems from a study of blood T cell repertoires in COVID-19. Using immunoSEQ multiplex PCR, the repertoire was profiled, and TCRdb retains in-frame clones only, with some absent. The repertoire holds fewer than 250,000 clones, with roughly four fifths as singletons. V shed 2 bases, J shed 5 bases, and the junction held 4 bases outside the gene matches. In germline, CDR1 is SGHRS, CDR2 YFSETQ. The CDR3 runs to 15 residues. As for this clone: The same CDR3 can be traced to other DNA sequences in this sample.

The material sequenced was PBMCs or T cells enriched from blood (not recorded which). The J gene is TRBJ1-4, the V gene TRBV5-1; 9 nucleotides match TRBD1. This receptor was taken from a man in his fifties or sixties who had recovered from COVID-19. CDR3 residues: CASSLQGARNEKLFF. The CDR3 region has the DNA TGCGCCAGCAGCTTACAGGGGGCGCGGAATGAAAAACTGTTTTTT.